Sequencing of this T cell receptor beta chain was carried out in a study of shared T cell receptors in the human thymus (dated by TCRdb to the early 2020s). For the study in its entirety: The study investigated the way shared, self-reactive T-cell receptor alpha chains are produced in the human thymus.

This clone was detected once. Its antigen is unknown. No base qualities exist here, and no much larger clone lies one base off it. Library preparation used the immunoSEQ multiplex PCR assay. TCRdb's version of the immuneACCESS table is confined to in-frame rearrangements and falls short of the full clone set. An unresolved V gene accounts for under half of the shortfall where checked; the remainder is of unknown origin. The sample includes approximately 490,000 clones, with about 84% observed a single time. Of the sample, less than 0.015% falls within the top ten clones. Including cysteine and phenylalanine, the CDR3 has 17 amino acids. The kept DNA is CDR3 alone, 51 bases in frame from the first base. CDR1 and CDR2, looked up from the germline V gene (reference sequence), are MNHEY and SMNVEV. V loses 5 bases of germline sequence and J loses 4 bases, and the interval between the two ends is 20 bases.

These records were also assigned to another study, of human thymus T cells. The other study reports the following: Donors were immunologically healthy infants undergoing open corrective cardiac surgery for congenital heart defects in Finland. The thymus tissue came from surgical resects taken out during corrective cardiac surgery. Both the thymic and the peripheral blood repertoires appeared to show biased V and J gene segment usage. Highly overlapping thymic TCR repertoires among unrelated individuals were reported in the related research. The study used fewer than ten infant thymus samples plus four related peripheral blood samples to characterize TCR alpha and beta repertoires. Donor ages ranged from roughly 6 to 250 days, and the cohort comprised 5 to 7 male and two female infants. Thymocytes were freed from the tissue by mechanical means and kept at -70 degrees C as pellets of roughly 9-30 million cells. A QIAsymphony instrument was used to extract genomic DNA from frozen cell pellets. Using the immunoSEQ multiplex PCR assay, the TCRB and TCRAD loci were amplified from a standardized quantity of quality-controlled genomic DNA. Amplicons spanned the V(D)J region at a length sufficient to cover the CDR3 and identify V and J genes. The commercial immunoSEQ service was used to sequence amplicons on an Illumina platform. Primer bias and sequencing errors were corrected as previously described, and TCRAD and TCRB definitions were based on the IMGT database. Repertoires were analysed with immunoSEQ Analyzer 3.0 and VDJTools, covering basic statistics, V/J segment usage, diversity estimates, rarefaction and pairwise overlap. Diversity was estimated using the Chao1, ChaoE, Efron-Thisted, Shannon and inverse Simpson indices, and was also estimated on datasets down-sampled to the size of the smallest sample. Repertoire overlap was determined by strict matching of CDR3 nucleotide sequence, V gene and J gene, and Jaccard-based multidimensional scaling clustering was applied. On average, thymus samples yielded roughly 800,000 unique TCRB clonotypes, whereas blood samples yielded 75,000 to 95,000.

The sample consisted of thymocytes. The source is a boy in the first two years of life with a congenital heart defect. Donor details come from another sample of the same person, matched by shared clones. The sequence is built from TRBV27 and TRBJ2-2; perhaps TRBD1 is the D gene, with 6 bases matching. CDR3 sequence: CASSQGQGRKGTGELFF. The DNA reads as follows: TGTGCCAGCAGTCAAGGGCAGGGGAGAAAGGGCACCGGGGAGCTGTTTTTT.